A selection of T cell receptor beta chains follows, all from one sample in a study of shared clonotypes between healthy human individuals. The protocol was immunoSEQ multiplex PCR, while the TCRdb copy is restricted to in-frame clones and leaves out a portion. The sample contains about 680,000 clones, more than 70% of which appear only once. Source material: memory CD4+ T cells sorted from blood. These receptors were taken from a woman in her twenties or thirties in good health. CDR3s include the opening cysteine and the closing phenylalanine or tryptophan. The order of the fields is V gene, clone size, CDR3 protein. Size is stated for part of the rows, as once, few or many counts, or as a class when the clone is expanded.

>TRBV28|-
CASSFFRQIYNEQFF
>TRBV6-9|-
CASSPRQRYGYTF
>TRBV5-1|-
CASSRTLDEQFF
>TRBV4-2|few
CASSQDTQPQHF
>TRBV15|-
CATSRSRTGGGYTF
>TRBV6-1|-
CASSEAGHYGYTF
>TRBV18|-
CASTQAGGMNTEAFF
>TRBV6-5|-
CASSYSFGSHPYEQYF
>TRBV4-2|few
CASSQDGPRSSYNEQFF
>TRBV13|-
CASSSSGTAYNEQFF
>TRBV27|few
CASSFNRGPYEQYF
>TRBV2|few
CASSYDATNEKLFF
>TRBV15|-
CATSDSPYEQYF
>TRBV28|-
CASRADRVRGQPQHF
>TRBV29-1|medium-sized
CSVERDFTDTQYF
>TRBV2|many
CASSGDGANTGELFF
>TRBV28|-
CASSLPSGLGGNQPQHF
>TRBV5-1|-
CASSSRTSGALNEQFF
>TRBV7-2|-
CASSSPGLRGGANVLTF
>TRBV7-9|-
CASSFLGYEQYF
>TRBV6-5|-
CATNRHNSPLHF
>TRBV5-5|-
CASSSGLAWRF
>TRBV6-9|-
CASSYRWGTDTQYF